This T cell receptor beta chain was obtained from a study of blood T cells in healthy people across ages. A second PCR, run for about 6 to 12 cycles, used a sample-barcoded 5' primer plus a J-beta primer mix. TCRdb redid the calling of the 5' RACE reads with MiXCR, one entry per CDR3 protein. This table holds around 1,800,000 distinct CDR3 sequences, about two fifths found once. The CDR3 is 14 amino acids. Germline CDR1 is MNHEY and CDR2 is SVGEGT. Trimming removed 2 bases at V and 5 bases at J, with 12 bases between. V gene TRBV6-2 or TRBV6-3 combines with J gene TRBJ2-5, with unresolved D. The sample comprised blood. This receptor was identified in a human donor in good health. The CDR3 loop is CASSYHPAGETQYF. CDR3 bases: TGTGCCAGCAGTTACCACCCTGCCGGGGAGACCCAGTACTTC.